The 9 T cell receptor beta chains below all came from one sample that was sequenced in a study of molecular identifiers for immune sequencing clone quantification. Via MiXCR, TCRdb re-called the PCR reads, giving one row per CDR3 protein. This table holds around 460,000 distinct CDR3 sequences, around 23% found once. Sequenced material: naive CD8+ T cells from blood, with Jurkat cell RNA spiked in. As to subset: FACS-sorted CD8+CD4-CCR7+CD45RA+ naive T cells. The receptors come from a human donor in good health. Some libraries in this study had Jurkat cell RNA spiked in.

This clonotype has a single count. One end of the junction varies from germline; a read error may be responsible. V gene TRBV6-2 or TRBV6-3 combines with J gene TRBJ2-7; tentatively, D is TRBD1 (6 bases). Germline V gene lookup returns CDR1 MNHEY and CDR2 SVGEGT. There are 14 residues in the CDR3. Here the CDR3 reads CASSYPGQPYKQYF. As DNA, the CDR3 is TGTGCCAGCAGTTACCCCGGACAGCCCTACAAGCAGTACTTC.

This sequence joins TRBV18 and TRBJ1-5, with D possibly matching TRBD1 (6 bases). Germline loops: CDR1 KGHSH, CDR2 LQKENI. CDR3 length: 14 residues. With 4 bases removed from V and 3 bases from J, the gap between germline ends came to 10 bases. The CDR3 sequence: CASSQGGLNQPQHF. The CDR3 region has the DNA TGTGCCAGCTCACAAGGGGGACTCAATCAGCCCCAGCATTTT.

A note on this clonotype: This may be a read error, as it is one base from a much larger clone. This chain connects TRBV10-3 to TRBJ2-3, with D possibly TRBD2 on 5 matching bases. The CDR3 runs 14 residues. V was clipped by 4 bases and J by 4 bases, with 12 bases between them. In germline, CDR1 is ENHRY, CDR2 SYGVKD. The DNA of the CDR3 is TGTGCCATCAGTGCCCCCGGGCGGGCAGATACGCAGTATTTT. This sequence encodes CAISAPGRADTQYF.

This clonotype came up many times. The chain has TRBV7-9 and TRBJ2-5, with D unresolved. Trimming shortened V by 3 bases and J by 0 bases, and 8 bases separated the two germline ends. The CDR3 is 14 residues long. Germline CDR1 and CDR2: SEHNR and FQNEAQ (reference sequence). The CDR3 here is CASSFRADQETQYF. The CDR3 DNA follows: TGTGCCAGCAGCTTTAGGGCAGACCAAGAGACCCAGTACTTC.

This clonotype was recorded at least ten times. The gene calls are TRBV7-9 and TRBJ1-1, with TRBD1 matching 7 bases. Germline CDR1 and CDR2: SEHNR and FQNEAQ (reference sequence). The CDR3 length is 17 residues. J was trimmed by 3 bases and V by 7 bases; bases with no gene match: 17. The CDR3 DNA sequence: TGTGCCAGCAATCCCCCCTTACAGGGGTTTGGTGACACTGAAGCTTTCTTT. Its protein product is CASNPPLQGFGDTEAFF.

V and J are TRBV12-3 or TRBV12-4 and TRBJ2-5, with 7 nucleotides matching TRBD1. J lost 5 bases, V lost 5 bases, and 8 bases had no gene match. The CDR3 totals 14 residues. The CDR3 region is CASSLYRGEETQYF. CDR3 in DNA: TGTGCCAGCAGTCTCTACAGGGGAGAGGAGACCCAGTACTTC.

In this sample, this clonotype turned up a few times. The rearrangement uses TRBV27 and TRBJ2-3; D is unresolved. Trimming removed 4 bases from V and 0 bases from J, with 8 bases in between. CDR1 is MNHEY and CDR2 is SMNVEV in the germline V gene (reference sequence). The CDR3 extends over 14 amino acids. CDR3 nucleotides: TGTGCCAGCAGTTCTCCGGTTAGCACAGATACGCAGTATTTT. Translation gives CASSSPVSTDTQYF.

This clonotype was counted between two and nine times. The CDR3 sequence is CASSLPGTGSPTDTQYF. CDR3 nucleotide sequence: TGTGCCAGCTCACTGCCCGGGACAGGATCCCCCACAGATACGCAGTATTTT. The V call is TRBV18, the J call TRBJ2-3; 8 bases align to TRBD1. This CDR3 is built from 17 residues. The germline CDR1 and CDR2 sequences are KGHSH and LQKENI. The ends lost 4 bases at V and 2 bases at J; junction bases unmatched: 11.

The V call is TRBV7-6, the J call TRBJ1-5; weak D call: TRBD1 (5 bases). V was clipped by 5 bases and J by 7 bases, with 18 bases between them. CDR3 length equals 15 residues. The germline gives CDR1 SGHVS, CDR2 FNYEAQ. The CDR3 spells CASSGPWGGYQPQHF. The DNA of the CDR3 is TGTGCCAGCAGCGGACCCTGGGGGGGGTACCAGCCCCAGCATTTT.